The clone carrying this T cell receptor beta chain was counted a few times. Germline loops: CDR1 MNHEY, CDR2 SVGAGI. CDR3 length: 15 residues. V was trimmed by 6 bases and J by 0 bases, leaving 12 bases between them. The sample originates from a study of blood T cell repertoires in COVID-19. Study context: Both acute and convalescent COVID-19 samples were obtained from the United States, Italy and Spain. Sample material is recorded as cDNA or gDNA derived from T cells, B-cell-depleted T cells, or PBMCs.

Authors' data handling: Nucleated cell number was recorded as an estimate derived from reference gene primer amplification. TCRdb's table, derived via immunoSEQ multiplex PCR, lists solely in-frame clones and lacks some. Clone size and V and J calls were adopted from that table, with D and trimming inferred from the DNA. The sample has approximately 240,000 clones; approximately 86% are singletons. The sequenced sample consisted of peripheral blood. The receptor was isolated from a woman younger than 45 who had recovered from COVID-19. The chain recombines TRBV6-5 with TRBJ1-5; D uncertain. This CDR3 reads CASSATHSSNQPQHF. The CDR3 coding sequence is TGTGCCAGCAGCGCCACTCACAGTAGCAATCAGCCCCAGCATTTT.